A selection of T cell receptor beta chains follows, all from one sample in a study of blood T cells in healthy people across ages. Each CDR3 protein is one row after TCRdb ran MiXCR on the 5' RACE reads. Among fewer than 2 million distinct CDR3 sequences listed, 30% to 40% were seen once. The sequencing sample was made of blood. All receptors derive from a human donor in good health. The CDR3 runs from the conserved cysteine through the conserved F or W. Fields, in order: J gene, V gene, clone size, D gene, CDR3 protein, CDR3 DNA. D genes are given only for firm matches. For some rows the clone size is stated as once, few or many, or as a class when expanded; others skip it.

TRBJ1-1,TRBV7-2,few,NA,CASSLEASRTDEAFF,TGTGCCAGCAGCTTAGAGGCCTCCCGTACAGACGAAGCTTTCTTT
TRBJ1-4,TRBV6-2/TRBV6-3,few,NA,CASRRWGQEKLFF,TGTGCCAGCCGACGTTGGGGGCAGGAAAAACTGTTTTTT
TRBJ2-6,TRBV5-1,NA,NA,CASSTGQPPVGANVLTF,TGCGCCAGCAGCACCGGACAGCCTCCGGTAGGGGCCAACGTCCTGACTTTC
TRBJ1-3,TRBV28,once,TRBD1,CASIPQGAGNTIYF,TGTGCCAGCATCCCACAGGGGGCGGGAAACACCATATATTTT
TRBJ2-7,TRBV28,NA,TRBD1,CASSLQGQGLYEQYF,TGTGCCAGCAGTCTTCAGGGACAGGGATTGTACGAGCAGTACTTC
TRBJ1-2,TRBV7-9,NA,TRBD1,CASSTAETGVRGYTF,TGTGCCAGCAGCACCGCCGAGACAGGGGTGAGAGGCTACACCTTC
TRBJ1-2,TRBV7-2,NA,TRBD1,CASSWRGDRADGYTF,TGTGCCAGCAGCTGGCGGGGGGACAGGGCCGATGGCTACACCTTC
TRBJ1-4,TRBV20-1,NA,NA,CSVSQPATNEKLFF,TGCAGTGTCTCGCAGCCTGCAACTAATGAAAAACTGTTTTTT
TRBJ2-1,TRBV28,few,NA,CASSSAAGYYNEQFF,TGTGCCAGCAGTTCCGCCGCGGGGTATTACAATGAGCAGTTCTTC
TRBJ1-1,TRBV7-2,NA,NA,CASSTSTGIGRAFF,TGTGCCAGCAGCACCAGTACAGGCATTGGCAGAGCTTTCTTT
TRBJ1-2,TRBV20-1,NA,TRBD1,CSALPLDRDSWYGYTF,TGCAGTGCCCTGCCCCTGGACAGGGACTCTTGGTATGGCTACACCTTC
TRBJ2-2,TRBV7-9,NA,NA,CASTAEGYTGELFF,TGTGCCAGCACCGCGGAGGGCTACACCGGGGAGCTGTTTTTT
TRBJ2-3,TRBV4-2,few,NA,CASSQGPGGDTQYF,TGTGCCAGCAGCCAGGGTCCCGGGGGAGATACGCAGTATTTT
TRBJ2-3,TRBV12-3/TRBV12-4,NA,NA,CASIDATDTQYF,TGTGCCAGCATAGATGCGACAGATACGCAGTATTTT
TRBJ2-5,TRBV11-2,NA,TRBD2,CASSPRASGGQETQYF,TGTGCCAGCAGCCCCCGGGCTAGCGGGGGACAAGAGACCCAGTACTTC
TRBJ2-1,TRBV4-3,few,TRBD1,CASSPLTGTAREQFF,TGCGCCAGCAGCCCCTTGACCGGGACAGCGAGGGAGCAGTTCTTC
TRBJ2-7,TRBV7-9,NA,NA,CASSLGSEGHRSYEQYF,TGTGCCAGCAGCTTAGGATCTGAGGGACATCGATCCTACGAGCAGTACTTC
TRBJ1-4,TRBV6-5,NA,NA,CASSRTVDEKLFF,TGTGCCAGCAGTCGGACGGTGGATGAAAAACTGTTTTTT
TRBJ2-1,TRBV27,NA,NA,CASSDQGPTQFF,TGTGCCAGCAGTGATCAGGGGCCCACCCAGTTCTTC
TRBJ2-6,TRBV7-9,NA,TRBD1,CASSLAATGGVSAGANVLTF,TGTGCCAGCAGCTTAGCGGCGACAGGGGGGGTTTCTGCTGGGGCCAACGTCCTGACTTTC
TRBJ1-2,TRBV7-9,few,NA,CASSFSAAYGYTF,TGTGCCAGCAGCTTTTCAGCGGCCTATGGCTACACCTTC
TRBJ2-3,TRBV29-1,many,TRBD1,CSVHGTVATDTQYF,TGCAGCGTACACGGGACAGTTGCCACAGATACGCAGTATTTT
TRBJ1-1,TRBV13,NA,TRBD1,CASTPGQAARAFF,TGTGCCAGCACGCCCGGACAGGCCGCGCGGGCTTTCTTT
TRBJ1-4,TRBV14,NA,NA,CASSQVLGSEKLFF,TGTGCCAGCAGCCAAGTCCTTGGGAGTGAAAAACTGTTTTTT
TRBJ1-5,TRBV20-1,few,NA,CSADDNTGPQPQHF,TGCAGTGCCGACGACAACACGGGGCCTCAGCCCCAGCATTTT
TRBJ2-7,TRBV4-3,few,NA,CASSQDGRDTAYEQYF,TGCGCCAGCAGCCAAGATGGCCGGGACACTGCCTACGAGCAGTACTTC
TRBJ2-1,TRBV4-2,NA,TRBD2,CASKGLDLYNEQFF,TGTGCCAGCAAGGGACTAGACCTCTACAATGAGCAGTTCTTC
TRBJ1-1,TRBV20-1,NA,NA,CSASSGAEAFF,TGCAGTGCTAGTTCAGGCGCCGAAGCTTTCTTT
TRBJ1-6,TRBV5-6,NA,NA,CASSLRVRNSPLHF,TGTGCCAGCAGCTTGAGGGTACGGAATTCACCCCTCCACTTT
TRBJ2-5,TRBV7-2,many,TRBD1,CASSPNLQGVVETQYF,TGTGCCAGCAGCCCTAATCTACAGGGGGTTGTAGAGACCCAGTACTTC
TRBJ2-4,TRBV21-1,few,NA,CASSKELATGTSAKNIQYF,TGTGCCAGCAGCAAAGAACTCGCTACAGGGACATCTGCCAAAAACATTCAGTACTTC
TRBJ1-6,TRBV4-1,few,NA,CASSQAGLQNSPLHF,TGCGCCAGCAGCCAGGCGGGACTGCAAAATTCACCCCTCCACTTT
TRBJ1-2,TRBV24-1,NA,NA,CATGDSGTYGYTF,TGTGCCACCGGTGATTCGGGGACTTATGGCTACACCTTC
TRBJ1-2,TRBV5-1,NA,TRBD1,CASSSKMGTDGYTF,TGCGCCAGCAGCTCCAAAATGGGGACAGACGGCTACACCTTC
TRBJ2-1,TRBV7-8,few,TRBD1,CASSLHLTGAIRRNEQFF,TGTGCCAGCAGCTTACACCTGACAGGGGCAATACGTCGGAATGAGCAGTTCTTC
TRBJ2-4,TRBV7-8,NA,NA,CASSSYTGVAKNIQYF,TGTGCCAGCAGCTCGTACACGGGGGTAGCCAAAAACATTCAGTACTTC
TRBJ1-2,TRBV4-2,NA,NA,CASSQESETNYGYTF,TGTGCCAGCAGCCAAGAGTCAGAAACTAACTATGGCTACACCTTC